This TCR beta chain was sequenced during a study of CD8+ T cells in alopecia areata (dated 2018 in TCRdb). Describing the broader study: Treated patients were enrolled in an open-label pilot trial of oral tofacitinib, 5 to 10 mg twice daily, for moderate-to-severe alopecia areata. RNA was obtained with the PAXgene miRNA kit for fixed scalp, the miRNeasy kit for PBMCs, and the RNeasy kit for mouse skin. Human TCRbeta sequencing covered scalp tissue and sorted CD4+ and CD8+ peripheral blood T cells from patchy and totalis/universalis alopecia areata patients and healthy controls. Patients received tofacitinib for 6 to 18 months and were then followed off drug for 6 months to check for delayed response and recurrence. The study used high-throughput TCRbeta sequencing to examine T cell clonal expansion in alopecia areata, in both the C3H/HeJ mouse model and human patients. immunoSEQ multiplex PCR using 35 Vbeta forward primers and 13 Jbeta reverse primers was used to amplify TCRbeta CDR3 regions. Tofacitinib-treated patients had biopsies at baseline and at 4 and 24 weeks of treatment, with a later scalp biopsy in several patients. Disease severity in treated patients was measured with the SALT score, which quantifies the percentage of affected scalp surface area. Clonality in the scalp was compared among normal scalp (n=4), patchy alopecia areata scalp (n=8), and alopecia totalis/universalis scalp (n=8).

CDR1 and CDR2, per the germline V gene (reference sequence), are SEHNR and FQNEAQ. The CDR3 spans 14 residues, from the cysteine through the phenylalanine. This entry keeps only the CDR3 DNA: 42 bases, framed from base 1. Study-wide conclusions, independent of this receptor: Resident alphabeta T cells in normal human skin are also sequenced, complicating scalp TCR repertoire analysis, unlike mouse skin dominated by gammadelta T cells. Shared TCR sequences between patients were less evident than in mice, which may be partly attributable to HLA diversity in the patient population. Compared with normal scalp, lesional scalp had higher clonality and more expanded CD8+ clones, particularly in alopecia totalis/universalis, a pattern that suggests antigenic drive. With tofacitinib, both scalp clonality and the number of expanded CD8+ clones among the top 100 scalp clones went down significantly. Because the treated cohort was small and had just a single nonresponder, larger studies are needed to establish links between baseline CD8+ expansion and response. Many expanded lesional clones persisted in scalp and blood during tofacitinib treatment, which may partly explain relapse after stopping treatment.

Preparation of the library involved the immunoSEQ multiplex PCR assay. RNA was extracted from all samples and reverse transcribed into cDNA as template for TCR sequencing. SuperScript III was used for first-strand cDNA synthesis, primed with a 2:1 mix of oligo-dT and random hexamers. Amplification bias was assessed with a synthetic immune receptor repertoire, and residual bias was removed computationally. The authors' analysis ran thus. Raw reads were preprocessed for error removal, and CDR3 was defined according to IMGT conventions as running from the conserved cysteine to phenylalanine. Clonality was calculated as 1 minus Shannon entropy normalized by log2 of the number of productive unique TCRs. Scalp TCRbeta sequences were cross-referenced with sorted blood CD4 and CD8 repertoires so that the CD4 or CD8 identity of scalp clones could be inferred. TCRdb took over this immuneACCESS table, retaining in-frame rearrangements with V and J assigned. Such tables are incomplete; in checked studies, under half of the missing clones stem from an unresolved V gene, and the remainder is unexplained. The DNA gave D and trimming, while V, J and clone size come from that table. A total of roughly 100,000 clones appear in this sample, 85% to 90% of them only once. The ten largest clones take up around 10% of the sample.

To note about this clone: Its antigen specificity is not known. No quality values exist for individual bases; no much larger clone is one base distant.

What the treatment or condition label conveys for this sample: oral pan-JAK inhibitor, 5-10 mg twice daily. Lesional scalp punch biopsies and peripheral blood were obtained from alopecia areata patients. PBMCs were separated by density centrifugation and stained for CD3, CD4 and CD8, after which CD4+ and CD8+ T cells were sorted on a FACSAria. The chain was built from TRBV7-9 and TRBJ2-5; the junction holds 8 bases that match TRBD1. The J call may not be correct, given that the DNA end is closer to TRBJ2-7. The TCR was taken from a human donor with alopecia areata. Sequenced material: CD8+ T cells sorted from blood, taken between weeks 30 and 35, from a patient treated with tofacitinib. CDR3 sequence: CASSQLDRVYEQYF. The base sequence is TGTGCCAGCAGCCAACTGGACAGGGTCTACGAGCAGTACTTC.